These T cell receptor beta chains were read from a single sample in a study of neurological immune-mediated disorders. TCRdb itself ran the 5' RACE reads through MiXCR, one entry per CDR3 protein. The table shows approximately 48,000 distinct CDR3 sequences, with approximately 3% occurring only once. Specimen: PBMCs. These receptors came from a woman aged 45-60 years with multiple sclerosis. Each CDR3 is given with its conserved first and last residue. Each record gives: J gene, D gene, V gene, clone size, CDR3 protein, CDR3 DNA. D genes are given only for firm matches. Rows give clone size only sometimes, using once, few, many, or a class for an expanded clone.

j_gene: TRBJ2-1; d_gene: NA; v_gene: TRBV20-1; abundance: many; CDR3aa: CSARVGQGGYNEQFF; CDR3nt: TGCAGTGCTAGAGTGGGGCAGGGTGGATACAATGAGCAGTTCTTC
j_gene: TRBJ2-3; d_gene: NA; v_gene: TRBV4-2; abundance: many; CDR3aa: CASSQALTASTDTQYF; CDR3nt: TGTGCCAGCAGCCAAGCTCTCACGGCTAGCACAGATACGCAGTATTTT
j_gene: TRBJ1-1; d_gene: NA; v_gene: TRBV3-1; abundance: many; CDR3aa: CASSPITENTEAFF; CDR3nt: TGTGCCAGCAGCCCGATTACAGAGAACACTGAAGCTTTCTTT
j_gene: TRBJ1-4; d_gene: TRBD1; v_gene: TRBV29-1; abundance: many; CDR3aa: CSGTGGSETNEKLFF; CDR3nt: TGCAGCGGGACAGGGGGGAGCGAAACTAATGAAAAACTGTTTTTT
j_gene: TRBJ2-7; d_gene: TRBD2; v_gene: TRBV6-1; abundance: many; CDR3aa: CASSPTERENRPEQYF; CDR3nt: TGTGCCAGCAGCCCTACTGAGCGGGAGAATAGACCCGAGCAGTACTTC
j_gene: TRBJ2-5; d_gene: NA; v_gene: TRBV20-1; abundance: many; CDR3aa: CSATTSQETQYF; CDR3nt: TGCAGTGCTACCACTAGCCAAGAGACCCAGTACTTC
j_gene: TRBJ2-1; d_gene: NA; v_gene: TRBV5-1; abundance: many; CDR3aa: CASSPGLGDNEQFF; CDR3nt: TGCGCCAGCAGCCCCGGTCTAGGGGACAATGAGCAGTTCTTC
j_gene: TRBJ1-1; d_gene: NA; v_gene: TRBV2; abundance: NA; CDR3aa: CASMGRGAFRITEAFF; CDR3nt: TGTGCCAGCATGGGTCGGGGGGCGTTCAGGATCACTGAAGCTTTCTTT
j_gene: TRBJ2-4; d_gene: TRBD2; v_gene: TRBV2; abundance: many; CDR3aa: CANGLAGGLLYF; CDR3nt: TGTGCCAACGGACTAGCGGGGGGCCTCCTGTACTTC
j_gene: TRBJ2-7; d_gene: NA; v_gene: TRBV5-1; abundance: many; CDR3aa: CASSLGRFRGDYEQYF; CDR3nt: TGCGCCAGCAGCTTAGGGAGGTTTCGAGGGGACTACGAGCAGTACTTC
j_gene: TRBJ2-1; d_gene: NA; v_gene: TRBV20-1; abundance: many; CDR3aa: CSAIDRGFGNEQFF; CDR3nt: TGCAGTGCTATCGACCGGGGGTTTGGAAATGAGCAGTTCTTC
j_gene: TRBJ2-5; d_gene: TRBD2; v_gene: TRBV29-1; abundance: many; CDR3aa: CSVESTGGPSETQYF; CDR3nt: TGCAGCGTTGAATCGACGGGGGGGCCGAGTGAGACCCAGTACTTC
j_gene: TRBJ2-1; d_gene: TRBD2; v_gene: TRBV15; abundance: many; CDR3aa: CATAGLAEGYNEQFF; CDR3nt: TGTGCCACCGCGGGACTAGCGGAGGGCTACAATGAGCAGTTCTTC
j_gene: TRBJ2-2; d_gene: NA; v_gene: TRBV10-3; abundance: many; CDR3aa: CAGREGFAGELFF; CDR3nt: TGTGCCGGCAGGGAAGGTTTCGCCGGGGAGCTGTTTTTT
j_gene: TRBJ2-4; d_gene: NA; v_gene: TRBV7-2; abundance: many; CDR3aa: CASSGPGQPKNIQYF; CDR3nt: TGTGCCAGCAGCGGTCCCGGACAGCCCAAAAACATTCAGTACTTC
j_gene: TRBJ1-6; d_gene: NA; v_gene: TRBV4-1; abundance: many; CDR3aa: CASSYSGVGDSPLHF; CDR3nt: TGCGCCAGCAGCTACTCAGGCGTCGGGGATTCACCCCTCCACTTT
j_gene: TRBJ2-5; d_gene: TRBD2; v_gene: TRBV5-1; abundance: many; CDR3aa: CASSGGAGEETQYF; CDR3nt: TGCGCCAGCAGCGGGGGAGCGGGGGAAGAGACCCAGTACTTC
j_gene: TRBJ1-1; d_gene: NA; v_gene: TRBV20-1; abundance: many; CDR3aa: CSARDRWSQGGSEAFF; CDR3nt: TGCAGTGCTAGAGATCGATGGTCCCAGGGAGGGTCTGAAGCTTTCTTT
j_gene: TRBJ1-5; d_gene: NA; v_gene: TRBV7-6; abundance: many; CDR3aa: CASSLKAPANQPQHF; CDR3nt: TGTGCCAGCAGCTTAAAGGCCCCTGCGAATCAGCCCCAGCATTTT
j_gene: TRBJ1-3; d_gene: NA; v_gene: TRBV12-3/TRBV12-4; abundance: many; CDR3aa: CASSDRRYSGNTIYF; CDR3nt: TGTGCCAGCAGCGATCGACGGTACTCTGGAAACACCATATATTTT
j_gene: TRBJ1-4; d_gene: TRBD1; v_gene: TRBV20-1; abundance: many; CDR3aa: CSADRNNEKLFF; CDR3nt: TGCAGTGCGGACAGGAATAATGAAAAACTGTTTTTT
j_gene: TRBJ2-1; d_gene: NA; v_gene: TRBV20-1; abundance: many; CDR3aa: CSARDRVTLSYNEQFF; CDR3nt: TGCAGTGCTAGAGATAGGGTTACCCTCTCCTACAATGAGCAGTTCTTC
j_gene: TRBJ2-3; d_gene: NA; v_gene: TRBV20-1; abundance: many; CDR3aa: CSARTGFSTDTQYF; CDR3nt: TGCAGTGCTAGAACAGGGTTTAGCACAGATACGCAGTATTTT
j_gene: TRBJ2-3; d_gene: TRBD2; v_gene: TRBV11-2; abundance: few; CDR3aa: CASSLRTFKTSVSIANTDTQYF; CDR3nt: TGTGCCAGCAGCTTACGTACATTCAAGACTAGCGTGTCGATAGCGAACACAGATACGCAGTATTTT
j_gene: TRBJ1-3; d_gene: TRBD1; v_gene: TRBV5-6; abundance: NA; CDR3aa: CASSSLRDRSGNTIYF; CDR3nt: TGTGCCAGCAGTTCTCTCCGGGACAGGTCCGGAAACACCATATATTTT
j_gene: TRBJ2-2; d_gene: NA; v_gene: TRBV4-2; abundance: many; CDR3aa: CASNPGWGRGELFF; CDR3nt: TGTGCCAGCAACCCCGGATGGGGTCGCGGGGAGCTGTTTTTT
j_gene: TRBJ1-1; d_gene: NA; v_gene: TRBV4-1; abundance: many; CDR3aa: CASSQDYSNTEAFF; CDR3nt: TGCGCCAGCAGCCAAGATTACAGCAACACTGAAGCTTTCTTT
j_gene: TRBJ1-1; d_gene: TRBD1; v_gene: TRBV9; abundance: many; CDR3aa: CASSGSPDRGALEAFF; CDR3nt: TGTGCCAGCAGCGGGAGCCCGGACAGGGGGGCACTAGAAGCTTTCTTT
j_gene: TRBJ2-2; d_gene: NA; v_gene: TRBV20-1; abundance: many; CDR3aa: CSALDLAPTGELFF; CDR3nt: TGCAGTGCCCTCGATCTAGCACCAACCGGGGAGCTGTTTTTT
j_gene: TRBJ1-5; d_gene: TRBD1; v_gene: TRBV6-1; abundance: many; CDR3aa: CASSARTGFNQPQHF; CDR3nt: TGTGCCAGCAGTGCTCGGACAGGGTTCAATCAGCCCCAGCATTTT
j_gene: TRBJ2-7; d_gene: NA; v_gene: TRBV7-3; abundance: many; CDR3aa: CASSPQVGLTLSEQYF; CDR3nt: TGTGCCAGCAGCCCCCAAGTGGGACTTACCCTTTCGGAGCAGTACTTC
j_gene: TRBJ2-5; d_gene: TRBD1; v_gene: TRBV20-1; abundance: many; CDR3aa: CSAGRGTGVEETQYF; CDR3nt: TGCAGTGCCGGGAGGGGGACAGGGGTAGAGGAGACCCAGTACTTC
j_gene: TRBJ2-7; d_gene: TRBD1; v_gene: TRBV20-1; abundance: many; CDR3aa: CSARDPWTGGDEQYF; CDR3nt: TGCAGTGCTAGAGATCCCTGGACAGGGGGCGACGAGCAGTACTTC
j_gene: TRBJ1-5; d_gene: TRBD1; v_gene: TRBV5-5; abundance: many; CDR3aa: CASSFEPGTGGYQPQHF; CDR3nt: TGTGCCAGCAGCTTTGAGCCGGGGACAGGGGGCTATCAGCCCCAGCATTTT
j_gene: TRBJ1-4; d_gene: NA; v_gene: TRBV10-2; abundance: many; CDR3aa: CASSESGGLGEKLFF; CDR3nt: TGCGCCAGCAGTGAGTCTGGAGGGCTAGGGGAAAAACTGTTTTTT
j_gene: TRBJ1-1; d_gene: TRBD1; v_gene: TRBV7-9; abundance: many; CDR3aa: CASQPDRGQNTEAFF; CDR3nt: TGTGCCAGCCAGCCGGACAGGGGGCAGAACACTGAAGCTTTCTTT
j_gene: TRBJ1-6; d_gene: NA; v_gene: TRBV7-6; abundance: many; CDR3aa: CASSLVGDYNSPLHF; CDR3nt: TGTGCCAGCAGCTTAGTAGGGGACTATAATTCACCCCTCCACTTT
j_gene: TRBJ2-3; d_gene: TRBD2; v_gene: TRBV7-9; abundance: many; CDR3aa: CASSLGLAGPVTQYF; CDR3nt: TGTGCCAGCAGCTTGGGTCTAGCGGGACCGGTTACGCAGTATTTT
j_gene: TRBJ2-3; d_gene: TRBD2; v_gene: TRBV28; abundance: many; CDR3aa: CASSPMGLASTDTQYF; CDR3nt: TGTGCCAGCAGTCCTATGGGACTAGCAAGCACAGATACGCAGTATTTT
j_gene: TRBJ2-5; d_gene: TRBD2; v_gene: TRBV7-6; abundance: many; CDR3aa: CASTFLREAGTQYF; CDR3nt: TGTGCCAGCACGTTTCTGCGGGAGGCCGGGACCCAGTACTTC
j_gene: TRBJ2-3; d_gene: NA; v_gene: TRBV7-2; abundance: many; CDR3aa: CASSADASTDTQYF; CDR3nt: TGTGCCAGCAGCGCCGACGCTAGCACAGATACGCAGTATTTT
j_gene: TRBJ2-1; d_gene: NA; v_gene: TRBV12-3/TRBV12-4; abundance: NA; CDR3aa: CASRGDTYNEQFF; CDR3nt: TGTGCCAGCAGGGGAGACACCTACAATGAGCAGTTCTTC
j_gene: TRBJ1-1; d_gene: NA; v_gene: TRBV7-3; abundance: many; CDR3aa: CASSLWVNTEAFF; CDR3nt: TGTGCCAGCAGCCTCTGGGTTAACACTGAAGCTTTCTTT
j_gene: TRBJ2-7; d_gene: NA; v_gene: TRBV2; abundance: many; CDR3aa: CASNRVRSAYEQYF; CDR3nt: TGTGCCAGCAACCGGGTACGGTCTGCCTACGAGCAGTACTTC
j_gene: TRBJ2-2; d_gene: TRBD2; v_gene: TRBV10-1; abundance: NA; CDR3aa: CASSESSGDTGELFF; CDR3nt: TGCGCCAGCAGTGAGTCCAGCGGGGACACCGGGGAGCTGTTTTTT
j_gene: TRBJ2-2; d_gene: TRBD1; v_gene: TRBV5-4; abundance: many; CDR3aa: CASQISVGQGPGELFF; CDR3nt: TGTGCCAGCCAAATATCCGTAGGACAGGGGCCCGGGGAGCTGTTTTTT
j_gene: TRBJ2-1; d_gene: TRBD2; v_gene: TRBV6-5; abundance: many; CDR3aa: CASSTTSGIYNEQFF; CDR3nt: TGTGCCAGCAGTACGACTAGCGGGATCTACAATGAGCAGTTCTTC
j_gene: TRBJ2-2; d_gene: NA; v_gene: TRBV7-8; abundance: many; CDR3aa: CASSLETGVLTGELFF; CDR3nt: TGTGCCAGCAGCTTAGAGACGGGCGTTTTGACCGGGGAGCTGTTTTTT